Below are 24 T cell receptor beta chains sequenced from a single sample in a study of Graves' ophthalmopathy and Graves' hyperthyroidism. TCR beta CDR3 regions were amplified from RNA transcripts. A first-round RT-PCR used HTBI primers, followed by a second-round multiplex PCR. Using its own MiXCR run on the multiplex PCR reads, TCRdb lists one record per CDR3 protein. The sample has about 370,000 distinct CDR3 sequences, roughly 15% seen once. Sequenced material: peripheral blood. The receptor source for this set is an adult woman with stable Graves' hyperthyroidism.

This clonotype was found many times. The gene calls are TRBV28 and TRBJ2-2; no reliable D call. The V gene's germline CDR1 is MDHEN and CDR2 SYDVKM. V was pared by 6 bases and J by 3 bases, with 8 bases between. The length of the CDR3 is 13 residues. The CDR3 sequence: CASRPQDTGELFF. The CDR3 DNA sequence: TGTGCCAGCAGACCTCAGGACACCGGGGAGCTGTTTTTT. The complete variable domain, with remaining parts taken from reference TRBV28 and TRBJ2-2, reads DVKVTQSSRYLVKRTGEKVFLECVQDMDHENMFWYRQDPGLGLRLIYFSYDVKMKEKGDIPEGYSVSREKKERFSLILESASTNQTSMYLCASRPQDTGELFFGEGSRLTVL.

This clonotype was seen only a few times. This sequence joins TRBV27 and TRBJ2-7, with 7 nucleotides matching TRBD1. Germline CDR1 reads MNHEY; CDR2 reads SMNVEV (reference sequence). The trim removed 3 bases at V and 2 bases at J, leaving 4 bases unmatched. The CDR3 spans 14 residues. The CDR3 nucleotides read TGTGCCAGCAGTTTGGACAGGCTAACCTACGAGCAGTACTTC. Amino acid sequence: CASSLDRLTYEQYF.

This clonotype was counted many times. A read error is likely, as this CDR3 ends without the conserved phenylalanine or tryptophan. The genes are TRBV19 and TRBJ1-5; D gene unclear. CDR1 and CDR2 (germline): LNHDA, SQIVND (reference sequence). Trimming shortened V by 2 bases and J by 1 base, and 6 bases separated the two germline ends. This CDR3 spans 14 amino acids. The CDR3 here is CASSITGSNQPQHL. The DNA of the CDR3 is TGTGCCAGTAGTATAACGGGCAGCAATCAGCCCCAGCATCTT.

This clonotype was observed at least ten times. This chain joins TRBV14 and TRBJ1-2; D possibly corresponds to TRBD1 (6 bases). From germline, CDR1 is SGHDN and CDR2 FVKESK. This CDR3 spans 15 amino acids. V lost 1 base and J 4 bases, leaving 13 bases between the germline ends. CDR3 in amino acids: CASSQVGQLAYGYTF. CDR3 in DNA: TGTGCCAGCAGCCAAGTCGGACAGTTAGCCTATGGCTACACCTTC.

Ten or more counts support this clonotype. The V call is TRBV7-8, the J call TRBJ1-1, with 9 nucleotides matching TRBD1. Trimming took 5 bases from V and 4 from J; bases not matched to a gene: 17. The CDR3 extends over 18 amino acids. Germline lookup yields CDR1 SGHVS and CDR2 FQNEAQ. The CDR3 loop is CASSPRTGANLHITEAFF. CDR3 nucleotides: TGTGCCAGCAGCCCTAGGACAGGGGCGAATTTACATATCACTGAAGCTTTCTTT.

The chain combines TRBV18 with TRBJ2-7; D remains ambiguous. V shed 3 bases and J shed 2 bases, with 17 bases lying between them. CDR3 length equals 16 residues. Germline loops: CDR1 KGHSH, CDR2 LQKENI. The CDR3 spells CASSPSQIVGTYEQYF. The DNA for the CDR3 is TGTGCCAGCTCACCGTCCCAGATCGTCGGTACCTACGAGCAGTACTTC.

The V call is TRBV5-6, the J call TRBJ2-2, with 10 bases lining up with TRBD1. Germline V gene sequence: CDR1 SGHDT, CDR2 YYEEEE. The CDR3 has 15 residues. V shed 4 bases and J 4 bases; nucleotides not matched to a gene: 4. CDR3 in amino acids: CASSQGTGATGELFF. The DNA for the CDR3 is TGTGCCAGCAGCCAAGGGACAGGGGCCACCGGGGAGCTGTTTTTT.

This clonotype was detected ten times or more. The chain has TRBV20-1 and TRBJ1-1; possibly TRBD1 for D (6 bases). V lost 1 base and J 1 base, leaving 16 bases between the germline ends. CDR1 is DFQATT, CDR2 SNEGSKA, per germline (reference sequence). The CDR3 length is 16 residues. The DNA for the CDR3 is TGCAGTGCTAGAGGATGGGACATTAGACCGAACACTGAAGCTTTCTTT. Translating gives CSARGWDIRPNTEAFF.

The chain links TRBV5-1 to TRBJ2-7, with 9 bases that match TRBD1. After removal of 4 bases from V and 0 bases from J, the junction contained 5 bases not matched to a gene. The germline CDR1 and CDR2 sequences are SGHRS and YFSETQ. The CDR3 has 15 residues. The CDR3 is CASSGDRGSSYEQYV. The CDR3 bases are TGCGCCAGCAGCGGCGACAGGGGGAGCTCCTACGAGCAGTACGTC.

This clonotype was detected many times. V gene TRBV9 combines with J gene TRBJ2-7, with 10 bases lining up with TRBD2. Germline-derived CDR1 and CDR2 are SGDLS and YYNGEE. With V trimmed by 4 bases and J by 2 bases, 9 bases remained unmatched. The CDR3 is made up of 16 amino acids. The CDR3 sequence: CASSLKTSGSPYEQYF. CDR3 bases: TGTGCCAGCAGCCTCAAGACTAGCGGGTCACCCTACGAGCAGTACTTC.

This clonotype showed up many times. CDR3 residues: CASSYETSSSYEQYF. The CDR3, as DNA: TGTGCCAGCAGTTACGAGACTAGCAGCTCCTACGAGCAGTACTTC. V is TRBV6-2 or TRBV6-3 and J is TRBJ2-7; 7 bases agree with TRBD2. This CDR3 contains 15 residues. Germline CDR1 reads MNHEY; CDR2 reads SVGEGT. The V gene end was trimmed by 2 bases and the J gene end by 0 bases; junction bases not matched to a gene: 4.

This clonotype was recorded a few times. One junction end disagrees with the germline gene, perhaps due to a read error. The chain joins TRBV6-1 to TRBJ1-6; D might be TRBD1 (5 bases). In germline, CDR1 is MNHNS, CDR2 SASEGT. The CDR3 runs 15 residues. The CDR3 here is CACRGRLVGDSPLHF. CDR3 nucleotides: TGTGCCTGCAGAGGACGTTTGGTGGGGGATTCACCCCTCCACTTT.

The genes are TRBV28 and TRBJ2-7; D is possibly TRBD1 (5 bases). V was shortened by 4 bases and J by 5 bases, with 27 bases between the two germline ends. CDR1 is MDHEN, CDR2 SYDVKM, per germline. The CDR3 is made up of 18 amino acids. CDR3 amino acids: CASSSIASTGYVLDEQYF. The CDR3 nucleotides are TGTGCCAGCAGTTCCATCGCGTCTACAGGCTACGTATTAGACGAGCAGTACTTC.

Many counts were recorded for this clonotype. The chain uses TRBV28 and TRBJ1-3; a possible D gene is TRBD1 (5 bases). CDR1 MDHEN and CDR2 SYDVKM come from the germline V gene. V gave up 0 bases and J gave up 2 bases, with 11 bases separating them. The CDR3 length is 16 residues. The DNA of the CDR3 is TGTGCCAGCAGTTTATGGGGGGGGGGTACTGGAAACACCATATATTTT. This gives the protein CASSLWGGGTGNTIYF.

This clonotype showed up many times. J is TRBJ2-2 and V is TRBV7-8; D may be TRBD1 (5 bases). CDR1 SGHVS and CDR2 FQNEAQ come from the germline V gene. With 0 bases removed from V and 0 bases from J, the gap between germline ends came to 14 bases. The CDR3 extends over 18 amino acids. CDR3 nucleotides: TGTGCCAGCAGCTTAGCGAGGTTCACAGGATCGAACACCGGGGAGCTGTTTTTT. It translates to CASSLARFTGSNTGELFF.

The genes are TRBV18 and TRBJ1-1; 8 nucleotides line up with TRBD1. The germline V gene encodes CDR1 KGHSH and CDR2 LQKENI. V shed 3 bases and J 5 bases; nucleotides not matched to a gene: 5. There are 14 residues in the CDR3. The CDR3, as DNA: TGTGCCAGCTCACCTGGCAGGGGGCCGACTGAAGCTTTCTTT. This encodes CASSPGRGPTEAFF.

This clonotype showed up just a few times. J is TRBJ2-4 and V is TRBV5-1, with TRBD2 matching over 7 bases. V trimming: 10 bases; J trimming: 8 bases; junction bases outside the gene matches: 6. Germline CDR1 and CDR2: SGHRS and YFSETQ. CDR3 length equals 11 residues. The CDR3, as DNA: TGCGCCTGTCCCCGGGAGGACATTCAGTACTTC. This gives the protein CACPREDIQYF.

Ten or more counts support this clonotype. The chain has TRBV7-9 and TRBJ2-5; unclear D gene. CDR1 is SEHNR, CDR2 FQNEAQ, per germline (reference sequence). V dropped 5 bases and J dropped 3 bases, with 13 bases sitting between them. There are 14 residues in the CDR3. The CDR3 region is CASSLTQAEETQYF. The DNA of the CDR3 is TGTGCCAGCAGCCTCACCCAGGCAGAAGAGACCCAGTACTTC.

At least ten counts were recorded for this clonotype. This chain links TRBV28 with TRBJ2-3; a possible D gene is TRBD2 (5 bases). Per the germline V gene, CDR1 is MDHEN and CDR2 is SYDVKM. The CDR3 extends over 12 amino acids. V lost 8 bases to trimming and J lost 5 bases, with 11 bases between them. This CDR3 is CASGRTRDTQYF. In nucleotides, the CDR3 is TGTGCCAGCGGAAGGACTCGAGATACGCAGTATTTT.

This clonotype appeared many times. The chain links TRBV27 to TRBJ2-7; 8 nucleotides agree with TRBD2. V trimming: 5 bases; J trimming: 2 bases; junction bases outside the gene matches: 5. Germline V lookup: CDR1 MNHEY, CDR2 SMNVEV (reference sequence). The CDR3 is 14 amino acids. DNA for the CDR3: TGTGCCAGCAGTCCCTTAGCGGGACCCTACGAGCAGTACTTC. It yields the protein CASSPLAGPYEQYF.

The rearrangement joins TRBV27 to TRBJ2-7; tentative D call: TRBD2 (5 bases). Trimming shortened V by 2 bases and J by 3 bases, and 11 bases separated the two germline ends. The CDR3 extends over 14 amino acids. CDR1 and CDR2 (germline): MNHEY, SMNVEV (reference sequence). The CDR3 sequence: CASSLTRMSYEQYF. The DNA for the CDR3 is TGTGCCAGCAGTTTAACTAGAATGAGCTACGAGCAGTACTTC.

In this sample, this clonotype turned up many times. V and J are TRBV6-1 and TRBJ2-5, with 8 bases identical to TRBD1. The CDR3 has 14 amino acids. The V segment lost 6 bases and the J segment 5 bases; nucleotides outside the gene matches: 8. CDR1 is MNHNS and CDR2 is SASEGT in the germline V gene. The CDR3 region has the DNA TGTGCCAGCAGGCAGACAGGGGTCAGGGAGACCCAGTACTTC. This codes for CASRQTGVRETQYF.

This clonotype was seen at least ten times. The chain has TRBV20-1 and TRBJ2-7; D assignment may be TRBD1 or TRBD2 (6 bases each). This CDR3 comprises 14 residues. The V end lost 3 bases, the J end lost 5 bases, and 17 bases lay between the germline ends. CDR1 and CDR2 (germline): DFQATT, SNEGSKA (reference sequence). The DNA of the CDR3 is TGCAGTGCTAGGGGGCCTCGGGGGCCCCACGAGCAGTACTTC. This codes for CSARGPRGPHEQYF.

The chain has TRBV6-1 and TRBJ1-1; D gene ambiguous. CDR1 MNHNS and CDR2 SASEGT come from the germline V gene. Trimming left V 7 bases short and J 0 bases short, with 18 bases between. This CDR3 is 16 amino acids long. CDR3 in amino acids: CASTYRGGTMNTEAFF. In DNA form, the CDR3 reads TGTGCCAGCACCTACCGGGGAGGAACGATGAACACTGAAGCTTTCTTT.